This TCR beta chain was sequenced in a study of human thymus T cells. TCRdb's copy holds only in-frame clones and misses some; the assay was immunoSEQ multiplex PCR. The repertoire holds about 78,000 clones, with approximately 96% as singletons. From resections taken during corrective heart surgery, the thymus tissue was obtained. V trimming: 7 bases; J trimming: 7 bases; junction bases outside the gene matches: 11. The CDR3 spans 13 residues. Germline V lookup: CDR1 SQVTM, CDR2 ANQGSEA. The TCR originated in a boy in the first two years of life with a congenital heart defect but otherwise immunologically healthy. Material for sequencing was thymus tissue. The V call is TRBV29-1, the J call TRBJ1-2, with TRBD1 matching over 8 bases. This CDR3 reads CSALTDRESGYTF. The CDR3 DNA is TGCAGCGCTCTTACGGACAGGGAGTCTGGCTACACCTTC.